The 20 T cell receptor beta chains reported below all come from one sample, sequenced in a study of blood T cell repertoires in COVID-19 (TCRdb year 2020). Receptor amplification or capture employed the immunoSEQ multiplex PCR assay. TCRdb re-hosts the immuneACCESS table, in-frame sequences only. Its copies lack some clones; in the studies checked, an unresolved V gene accounts for under half of them, and the cause for the rest is not known. The sample table shows about 260,000 clones, and approximately 85% are seen once. The biggest ten clones account for 2% to 2.5% of the sample. Sample: PBMCs or T cells enriched from blood (not recorded which). The receptors shown here come from a woman in her forties or fifties who had recovered from COVID-19.

V usage is TRBV28 and J usage is TRBJ2-1; D remains ambiguous. The CDR3 extends over 13 amino acids. V was shortened by 7 bases and J by 7 bases, with 14 bases between the two germline ends. The germline gives CDR1 MDHEN, CDR2 SYDVKM. CDR3 coding DNA: TGTGCCAGCAAGCCAACAGCTCCGAATGAGCAGTTCTTC. It translates to CASKPTAPNEQFF.

This clone occurred once. The V call is TRBV30, the J call TRBJ2-7, with 8 bases aligning to TRBD2. This CDR3 contains 14 residues. The ends lost 2 bases at V and 1 base at J; junction bases unmatched: 4. The germline gives CDR1 GTSNPN, CDR2 SVGIG (reference sequence). CDR3 residues: CAWSQLAASYEQYF. The CDR3, as DNA: TGTGCCTGGAGTCAACTAGCGGCATCCTACGAGCAGTACTTC. Variable domain in full (rest from reference TRBV30 and TRBJ2-7): SQTIHQWPATLVQPVGSPLSLECTVEGTSNPNLYWYRQAAGRGLQLLFYSVGIGQISSEVPQNLSASRPQDRQFILSSKKLLLSDSGFYLCAWSQLAASYEQYFGPGTRLTVT.

The V and J genes are TRBV19 and TRBJ2-7; TRBD1 might be the D (6 bases). CDR1 and CDR2 (germline): LNHDA, SQIVND (reference sequence). The length of the CDR3 is 14 residues. V lost 3 bases, J lost 2 bases, and 11 bases lay in between. The CDR3 protein is CASSISGVAYEQYF. CDR3 coding DNA: TGTGCCAGTAGTATCTCAGGGGTCGCCTACGAGCAGTACTTC.

J is TRBJ2-5 and V is TRBV5-1; TRBD2 is a possible D gene (6 bases). Germline loops: CDR1 SGHRS, CDR2 YFSETQ. The CDR3 contains 14 residues. V was cut by 3 bases and J by 4 bases, with 13 bases left in between. The DNA of the CDR3 is TGCGCCAGCAGCTCACCGGGGGAAGGAGAGACCCAGTACTTC. This translates into CASSSPGEGETQYF.

V is TRBV2 and J is TRBJ2-7, with D tentatively TRBD1 (6 bases). V lost 9 bases and J lost 2, with 20 bases in between. Per germline, CDR1 SNHLY and CDR2 FYNNEI. CDR3 length equals 15 residues. In DNA, the CDR3 is TGTGCCAGTAATATACCGGGACAACGGCCCTACGAGCAGTACTTC. It is translated as CASNIPGQRPYEQYF.

This clone was seen more than once but under ten times. For the CDR3, the DNA is TGTGCCAGCAGCGACGGGGGGAGAGAAAAACTGTTTTTT. Encoded protein: CASSDGGREKLFF. The chain combines TRBV9 with TRBJ1-4; D is possibly TRBD1 (5 bases). In germline, CDR1 is SGDLS, CDR2 YYNGEE. The CDR3 has 13 amino acids. Trimming took 3 bases from V and 8 from J, leaving 11 bases between them.

This clone came up once. CDR3 nucleotide sequence: TGTGCCAGCAGCTTAGCTATGGGGAGGAATCAGCCCCAGCATTTT. Protein product: CASSLAMGRNQPQHF. V is TRBV7-6 and J is TRBJ1-5; no definite D call. Looked up from germline, CDR1 is SGHVS and CDR2 is FNYEAQ. The CDR3 consists of 15 residues. V was cut by 0 bases and J by 4 bases, with 10 bases left in between.

This clone was detected ten times or more. V usage is TRBV28 and J usage is TRBJ1-2; unclear D gene. Germline CDR1 and CDR2: MDHEN and SYDVKM. V was cut by 7 bases and J by 1 base, with 13 bases left in between. This CDR3 spans 14 amino acids. CDR3 nucleotides: TGTGCCAGCATCCGCGATTCGTTTAACTATGGCTACACCTTC. Translated: CASIRDSFNYGYTF.

The V gene is TRBV4-1, the J gene TRBJ2-3; 9 bases align to TRBD2. Germline trimming cut 1 base from V and 2 bases from J; bases unmatched to any gene: 10. Germline loops: CDR1 MGHRA, CDR2 YSYEKL. This CDR3 has 18 amino acids. CDR3 DNA sequence: TGCGCCAGCAGCCAAGGCATCCCCCTAGCGGGGCTCACAGATACGCAGTATTTT. Translation gives CASSQGIPLAGLTDTQYF.

The gene calls are TRBV11-3 and TRBJ2-7; D call uncertain. The CDR3 spans 15 residues. V was clipped by 5 bases and J by 0 bases, with 14 bases between them. The V gene's germline CDR1 is SGHNT and CDR2 YENEEA. The CDR3 protein is CASSGPRLTSYEQYF. CDR3 nucleotides: TGTGCCAGCAGCGGTCCGAGACTGACCTCCTACGAGCAGTACTTC.

This clone was picked up one time. The rearrangement uses TRBV7-2 and TRBJ1-2; 8 nucleotides align to TRBD1. The CDR3 contains 15 residues. V dropped 5 bases and J dropped 2; count of bases not matched to a gene: 7. Germline V gene sequence: CDR1 SGHTA, CDR2 FQGNSA. Here the CDR3 DNA reads TGTGCCAGCAGCGCACAGGGGGGATCGAACTATGGCTACACCTTC. The encoded protein is CASSAQGGSNYGYTF.

The gene calls are TRBV29-1 and TRBJ1-1; D is perhaps TRBD1 (6 bases). V shed 5 bases and J shed 6 bases, with 25 bases lying between them. The CDR3 length is 16 residues. Germline V gives CDR1 SQVTM, CDR2 ANQGSEA. The CDR3 bases are TGCAGCGTTTTTTCATTCCAGGACAGCCAGTCTCCTGAAGCTTTCTTT. The encoded protein is CSVFSFQDSQSPEAFF.

This clone was recorded a few times. This rearrangement joins TRBV28 to TRBJ2-7, with D unclear. The V gene's germline CDR1 is MDHEN and CDR2 SYDVKM. The CDR3 has 15 residues. Trimming shortened V by 4 bases and J by 0 bases, and 13 bases separated the two germline ends. The CDR3 protein is CASSSRLRSSYEQYF. In DNA form, the CDR3 reads TGTGCCAGCAGTTCTAGACTGAGGAGCTCCTACGAGCAGTACTTC.

This chain uses TRBV30 with TRBJ1-6; tentative D call: TRBD1 (5 bases). The V end lost 0 bases, the J end lost 2 bases, and 11 bases lay between the germline ends. Germline assignment: CDR1 GTSNPN and CDR2 SVGIG (reference sequence). The CDR3 is 16 residues long. The CDR3: CAWSVEGRPYNSPLHF. Here the CDR3 DNA reads TGTGCCTGGAGTGTAGAGGGGAGGCCCTATAATTCACCCCTCCACTTT. The complete variable domain, with remaining parts taken from reference TRBV30 and TRBJ1-6, reads SQTIHQWPATLVQPVGSPLSLECTVEGTSNPNLYWYRQAAGRGLQLLFYSVGIGQISSEVPQNLSASRPQDRQFILSSKKLLLSDSGFYLCAWSVEGRPYNSPLHFGNGTRLTVT.

With regard to this clone: Other DNA sequences in the sample encode the same CDR3. The chain combines TRBV19 with TRBJ1-1; the D is unclear. Germline V gives CDR1 LNHDA, CDR2 SQIVND (reference sequence). V lost 2 bases to trimming and J lost 3 bases, with 7 bases between them. This CDR3 region has 13 residues. The DNA of the CDR3 is TGTGCCAGTAGTATACAGGAATACACTGAAGCTTTCTTT. The encoded protein is CASSIQEYTEAFF.

A single count supports this clone. The chain is built from TRBV21-1 and TRBJ1-2. TRBV21-1 is a pseudogene. There are 14 residues in the CDR3. The CDR3: CASSKVRGNYGYTF. The CDR3 DNA follows: TGTGCCAGCAGCAAAGTGAGAGGCAACTATGGCTACACCTTC.

V and J are TRBV29-1 and TRBJ2-7, with D tentatively TRBD1 (6 bases). The V and J ends lost 5 bases and 5 bases respectively, with 10 bases between them. Germline CDR1 SQVTM, CDR2 ANQGSEA. This CDR3 spans 11 amino acids. CDR3 coding DNA: TGCAGCGTTTCCGGGACAAACGAGCAGTACTTC. The encoded protein is CSVSGTNEQYF.

The chain uses TRBV15 and TRBJ2-7, with D maybe TRBD1 (6 bases). The CDR3 is 14 residues long. V was shortened by 5 bases and J by 0 bases, with 11 bases between the two germline ends. Germline lookup yields CDR1 LNHNV and CDR2 YYDKDF (reference sequence). CDR3: CATSSRDTSYEQYF. The CDR3 DNA is TGTGCCACCAGCTCCCGGGACACCTCCTACGAGCAGTACTTC.

The V and J genes are TRBV7-2 and TRBJ2-1; weak D call: TRBD2 (7 bases). The CDR3 is 14 amino acids. Germline-derived CDR1 and CDR2 are SGHTA and FQGNSA. Trimming took off 5 bases at V and 8 bases at J, with 16 bases between the two ends. CDR3 in DNA: TGTGCCAGCAGCCCCCGTCTGGGGGGGCATGAGCAGTTCTTC. It codes for CASSPRLGGHEQFF.

The genes are TRBV6-1 and TRBJ1-2, with D possibly being TRBD1 (5 bases). Trimming pared 3 bases from V and 3 bases from J, leaving 11 bases between. Germline CDR1 MNHNS, CDR2 SASEGT. The CDR3 extends over 14 amino acids. This CDR3 reads CASSDLGGDYGYTF. The DNA for the CDR3 is TGTGCCAGCAGTGATCTGGGGGGTGACTATGGCTACACCTTC.